This TCR beta chain stems from a study of cytomegalovirus exposure and HLA in healthy donors. Researchers ran the PCR with 60 Vbeta and 13 Jbeta primers. The data were produced by immunoSEQ multiplex PCR, yet TCRdb's version contains in-frame clones alone and is incomplete. There are under 150,000 clones in the sample; approximately 82% occur only once, and 1.5% lies in the top ten. The CDR3 spans 15 residues. Looked up from germline, CDR1 is SGHRS and CDR2 is YFSETQ. V dropped 4 bases and J dropped 7 bases, with 18 bases sitting between them. Study-level findings and limits: In all likelihood, a cluster of highly shared sequence variants was a sequencing artifact. TCR beta chain V- and J-gene trimming was linked, in a later analysis, to a missense variant in DCLRE1C.

As for this clone: Its cognate antigen is unknown.

The specimen was PBMCs. The sequence was obtained from a middle-aged man in good health and CMV-seronegative. This rearrangement joins TRBV5-1 to TRBJ2-1; D might be TRBD1 (6 bases). As DNA, the CDR3 is TGCGCCAGCAGCGGGGGCTCCACCCCTGGGAATGAGCAGTTCTTC. It yields the protein CASSGGSTPGNEQFF.